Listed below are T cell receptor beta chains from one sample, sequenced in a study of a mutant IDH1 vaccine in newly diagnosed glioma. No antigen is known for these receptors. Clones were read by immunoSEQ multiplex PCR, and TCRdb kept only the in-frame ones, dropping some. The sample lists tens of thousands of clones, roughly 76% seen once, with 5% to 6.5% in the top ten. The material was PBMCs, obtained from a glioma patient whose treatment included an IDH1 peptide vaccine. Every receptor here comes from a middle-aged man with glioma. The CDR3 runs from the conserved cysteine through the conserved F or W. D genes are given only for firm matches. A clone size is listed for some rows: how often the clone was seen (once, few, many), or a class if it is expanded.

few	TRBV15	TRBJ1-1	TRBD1	TGTGCCACCAGCAGAGAAACAGGGGGCACTGAAGCTTTCTTT	CATSRETGGTEAFF
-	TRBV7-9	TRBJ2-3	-	TGTGCCAGCAGACATCGCGGGGCTAGCACAGATACGCAGTATTTT	CASRHRGASTDTQYF
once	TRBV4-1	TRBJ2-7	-	TGCGCCAGCAGCCATCAGGACGGGGCAGGGAACGAGCAGTACTTC	CASSHQDGAGNEQYF
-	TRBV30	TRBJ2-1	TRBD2	TGTGCCTTTCTAGCGGGTCCGTCCTCCTACAATGAGCAGTTCTTC	CAFLAGPSSYNEQFF
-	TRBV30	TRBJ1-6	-	TGTGCCTGGGGCTCACCCCTCCACTTT	CAWGSPLHF
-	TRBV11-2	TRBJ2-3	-	TGTGCCAGCAGGCACAGTGGTAGAGATACGCAGTATTTT	CASRHSGRDTQYF
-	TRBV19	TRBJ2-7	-	TGTGCCAGTAGTATTTCCGGGGTAGCCTACGAGCAGTACTTC	CASSISGVAYEQYF
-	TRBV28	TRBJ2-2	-	TGTGCCAGCAGTTCCCCCGCAGGGAGAGAGAACGGGGAGCTGTTTTTT	CASSSPAGRENGELFF
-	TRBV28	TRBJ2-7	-	TGTGCCAGCAGTTTATGGGGGACCACCTACGAGCAGTACTTC	CASSLWGTTYEQYF
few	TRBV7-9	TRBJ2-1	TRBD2	TGTGCCAGCAGCCATGAGACTAGCGGCCGGTACAATGAGCAGTTCTTC	CASSHETSGRYNEQFF
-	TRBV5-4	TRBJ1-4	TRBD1	TGTGCCAGCAGCTTGGCTCGTAGGACAGGGAATGAAAAACTGTTTTTT	CASSLARRTGNEKLFF
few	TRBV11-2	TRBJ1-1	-	TGTGCCAGCACCTCGGGGTTTAGTGAAGCTTTCTTT	CASTSGFSEAFF
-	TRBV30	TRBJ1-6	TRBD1	TGTGCCTGGAGTCGGGACAGGGGAGGCCTCTATAATTCACCCCTCCACTTT	CAWSRDRGGLYNSPLHF
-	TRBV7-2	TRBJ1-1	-	TGTGCCAGCAGCCCGTTCATGAACACTGAAGCTTTCTTT	CASSPFMNTEAFF
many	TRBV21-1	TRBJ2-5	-	TGTGCCAGCAGCAACGGGGAGCGGGGGGCCGCCGAGACCCAGTACTTC	CASSNGERGAAETQYF
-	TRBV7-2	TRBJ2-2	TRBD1	TGTGCCAGCAGCATAGGAGCAGGGGGCACCGGGGAGCTGTTTTTT	CASSIGAGGTGELFF
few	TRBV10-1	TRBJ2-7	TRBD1	TGCGCCAGGTTGACAGGGGGCGGAGCCTACGAGCAGTACTTC	CARLTGGGAYEQYF
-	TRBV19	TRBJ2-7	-	TGTGCCAGTAGCACCTTGGGGACGGCATCCTACGAGCAGTACTTC	CASSTLGTASYEQYF
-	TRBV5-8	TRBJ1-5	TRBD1	TGTGCCAGCAGCTTAAGGGGACAGAGGGCCCTGGGGCAGCCCCAGCATTTT	CASSLRGQRALGQPQHF
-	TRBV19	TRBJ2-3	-	TGTGCCAGTAGCCTCCTCCCAGGGGCTGGCACAGATACGCAGTATTTT	CASSLLPGAGTDTQYF
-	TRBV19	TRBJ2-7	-	TGTGCCAGTAGTATAGTCTCGAGCTCCTACGAGCAGTACTTC	CASSIVSSSYEQYF
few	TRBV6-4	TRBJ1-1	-	TGTGCCAGCAGTGACGGGAGGAGTACTGAAGCTTTCTTT	CASSDGRSTEAFF
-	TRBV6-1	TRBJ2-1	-	TGTGCCAGCAGTGAAATGGGACTCTGGAATGAGCAGTTCTTC	CASSEMGLWNEQFF
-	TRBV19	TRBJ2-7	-	TGTGCCAGTAGTTCTGGACACCCCTACGAGCAGTACTTC	CASSSGHPYEQYF
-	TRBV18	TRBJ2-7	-	TGTGCCAGCTCAGAATTTGTATTAAGCAACGAGCAGTACTTC	CASSEFVLSNEQYF
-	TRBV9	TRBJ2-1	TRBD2	TGTGCCAGCAGCGTAGTAGGGAGCGGGAGGGCCTTTTCCTACAATGAGCAGTTCTTC	CASSVVGSGRAFSYNEQFF
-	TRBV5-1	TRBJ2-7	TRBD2	TGCGCCAGCAGCTCCCCGGGACTAGCGGGGGAGCAGTACTTC	CASSSPGLAGEQYF
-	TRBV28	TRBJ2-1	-	TGTGCCAGCAGTCCCACAAGTGGCGCAAGATCCTATCAGTTCTTC	CASSPTSGARSYQFF
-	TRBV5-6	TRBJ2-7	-	TGTGCCAGCAGCCCTCTCTCTGCGGACGAGCAGTACTTC	CASSPLSADEQYF
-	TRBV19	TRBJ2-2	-	TGTGCCAGTTCCCCCTCGTGGGGGGAGCTGTTTTTT	CASSPSWGELFF
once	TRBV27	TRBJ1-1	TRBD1	TGTGCCAGCAGTAGTCAGGGGGCGCAGAGCACTGAAGCTTTCTTT	CASSSQGAQSTEAFF
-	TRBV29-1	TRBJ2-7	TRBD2	TGCAGCGGGGGCGAGCGGGAGCTGAGGGAGCAGTACTTC	CSGGERELREQYF
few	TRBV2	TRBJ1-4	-	TGTGCCAGCAGTGAGTCGCACCAAGGGGAAAAACTGTTTTTT	CASSESHQGEKLFF
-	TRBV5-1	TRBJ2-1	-	TGCGCCAGCAGCTTGGCCGGAACACCTCGAGATGAGCAGTTCTTC	CASSLAGTPRDEQFF
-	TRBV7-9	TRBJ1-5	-	TGTGCCAGCAGCCCTAGCGGGGCTAGCAATCAGCCCCAGCATTTT	CASSPSGASNQPQHF
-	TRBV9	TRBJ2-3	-	TGTGCCAGCAGCGTAGTGGGAGATACGCAGTATTTT	CASSVVGDTQYF
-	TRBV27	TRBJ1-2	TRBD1	TGTGCCAGCAGTCCTTTCGGGACAGCGTATTTCTATGGCTACACCTTC	CASSPFGTAYFYGYTF
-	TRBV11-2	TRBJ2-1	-	TGTGCCAGCAGGGGACGGAGCTCCTACAATGAGCAGTTCTTC	CASRGRSSYNEQFF
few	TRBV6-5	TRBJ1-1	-	TGTGCCAGCAGCATACAGGGGAACACTGAAGCTTTCTTT	CASSIQGNTEAFF
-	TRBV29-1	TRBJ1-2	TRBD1	TGCAGCGTGTTCTCCGGGACAGACTATGGCTACACCTTC	CSVFSGTDYGYTF